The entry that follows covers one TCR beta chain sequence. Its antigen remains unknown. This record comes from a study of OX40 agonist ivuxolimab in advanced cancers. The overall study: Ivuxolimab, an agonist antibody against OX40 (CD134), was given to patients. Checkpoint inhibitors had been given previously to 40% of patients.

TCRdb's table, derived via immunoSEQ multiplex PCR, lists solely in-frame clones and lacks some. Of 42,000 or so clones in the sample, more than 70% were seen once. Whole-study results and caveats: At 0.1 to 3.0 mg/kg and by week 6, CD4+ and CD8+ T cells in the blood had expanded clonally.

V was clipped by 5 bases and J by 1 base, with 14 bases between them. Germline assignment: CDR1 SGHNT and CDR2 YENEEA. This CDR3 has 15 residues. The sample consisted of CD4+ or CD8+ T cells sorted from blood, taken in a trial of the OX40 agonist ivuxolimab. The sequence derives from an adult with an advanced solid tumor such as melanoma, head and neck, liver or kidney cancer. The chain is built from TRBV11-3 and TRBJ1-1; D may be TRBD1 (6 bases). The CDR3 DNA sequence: TGTGCCAGCAGCGTAAGGGGGACGGGGAACACTGAAGCTTTCTTT. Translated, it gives CASSVRGTGNTEAFF.